Sequencing of this TCR beta chain was carried out in a study of shared clonotypes between healthy human individuals. General study results and limits: Generation probabilities were higher for clonotypes shared across all four sorted-subset donors than for unshared ones. Represented diversity, genetic and exposure-history alike, was limited by few donors.

In regard to this clone: The target antigen is unknown.

In the naive CD8 group, cells lacked CD45RO and were positively selected for CCR7, so terminally differentiated effector memory CD45RA+ cells were left out. Method: immunoSEQ multiplex PCR; TCRdb's copy keeps in-frame clones and lacks some. The table includes under 850,000 clones, approximately 92% detected once. The source material was naive CD8+ T cells sorted from blood. This sequence was found in a man younger than 45 in good health.

The CDR3 loop is CASSLGAGASTNEQFF. In DNA form, the CDR3 reads TGTGCCAGCAGCTTAGGAGCGGGAGCAAGTACCAATGAGCAGTTCTTC. The rearrangement uses TRBV11-2 and TRBJ2-1, with 8 nucleotides matching TRBD2. The CDR3 extends over 16 amino acids. Germline V lookup: CDR1 SGHAT, CDR2 FQNNGV. Losses at the gene ends were 1 base for V and 6 bases for J; bases not matched to a gene: 8.